These 27 T cell receptor beta chains were all obtained from the same sample, sequenced in a study of blood T cell repertoires in COVID-19. Produced via immunoSEQ multiplex PCR; TCRdb's table is partial and in-frame only. This table holds some 150,000 clones, approximately 86% found once. The sample consisted of peripheral blood. Every receptor here comes from a woman of 80 years or more in a cohort sampled during active or convalescent COVID-19.

The chain links TRBV30 to TRBJ1-2; TRBD1 matches at 7 bases. The germline CDR1 and CDR2 sequences are GTSNPN and SVGIG (reference sequence). After removal of 0 bases from V and 8 bases from J, the junction contained 18 bases not matched to a gene. The CDR3 runs 17 residues. Here the CDR3 reads CAWSVRIRAGGIRGYTF. In DNA, the CDR3 is TGTGCCTGGAGTGTACGAATCCGGGCAGGGGGTATAAGGGGCTACACCTTC.

V usage is TRBV28 and J usage is TRBJ1-5, with D hard to call. Between the trimmed V and J ends, which lost 5 bases and 0 bases, there was a span of 5 bases. This CDR3 has 13 residues. From germline, CDR1 is MDHEN and CDR2 SYDVKM. For the CDR3, the DNA is TGTGCCAGCAGTCAAATTAGCAATCAGCCCCAGCATTTT. Translation gives CASSQISNQPQHF.

This chain links TRBV2 with TRBJ2-3; a weak D match, TRBD1 (7 bases). The ends were cut back, 5 bases at V and 4 bases at J, with 13 bases in the middle. This CDR3 comprises 14 residues. Germline CDR1 SNHLY, CDR2 FYNNEI. In nucleotides, the CDR3 is TGTGCCAGCAGTCAGGGGGGCAGCGCAGATACGCAGTATTTT. It yields the protein CASSQGGSADTQYF.

The V and J genes are TRBV30 and TRBJ1-2; no clear D. The CDR3 consists of 12 residues. V shed 2 bases and J shed 8 bases, with 12 bases lying between them. The germline CDR1 and CDR2 sequences are GTSNPN and SVGIG (reference sequence). DNA of the CDR3: TGTGCCTGGAGTCGTGGTTCGGTGGGCTACACCTTC. It specifies CAWSRGSVGYTF.

This chain joins TRBV7-2 and TRBJ2-3; 7 bases map to TRBD2. With 8 bases clipped from V and 0 bases from J, the junction kept 8 bases outside the gene matches. Germline CDR1 and CDR2: SGHTA and FQGNSA. The CDR3 covers 15 residues. CDR3 coding DNA: TGTGCCAGCCGATTATGGGGGGGGAGCACAGATACGCAGTATTTT. Protein: CASRLWGGSTDTQYF.

V gene TRBV12-5 combines with J gene TRBJ2-3; 13 bases agree with TRBD2. The V segment lost 5 bases and the J segment 3 bases; nucleotides outside the gene matches: 8. The CDR3 has 17 amino acids. CDR1 LGHNT and CDR2 FRNRAP come from the germline V gene. The DNA of the CDR3 is TGTGCTAGTGGTATCACACTAGCGGGAGGGCCTACAGATACGCAGTATTTT. Its protein product is CASGITLAGGPTDTQYF. The variable domain in full, with the rest retrieved from reference TRBV12-5 and TRBJ2-3, is DARVTQTPRHKVTEMGQEVTMRCQPILGHNTVFWYRQTMMQGLELLAYFRNRAPLDDSGMPKDRFSAEMPDATLATLKIQPSEPRDSAVYFCASGITLAGGPTDTQYFGPGTRLTVL.

Only a few counts were recorded for this clone. The chain combines TRBV24-1 with TRBJ1-2; 11 bases fit TRBD1. The CDR3 covers 15 residues. V lost 2 bases, J lost 8 bases, and 6 bases stayed unmatched. Germline CDR1 and CDR2: KGHDR and SFDVKD. CDR3 nucleotide sequence: TGTGCCACCAGTGATTGGGGGCGGACAGGGGGCGGCTACACCTTC. This sequence encodes CATSDWGRTGGGYTF.

The chain has TRBV10-1 and TRBJ2-2; 10 nucleotides align to TRBD2. The germline V gene encodes CDR1 WNHNN and CDR2 SYGVQD (reference sequence). The CDR3 length is 16 residues. With V trimmed by 5 bases and J by 1 base, 4 bases remained unmatched. CDR3 nucleotide sequence: TGCGCCAGCAGTTCCGGGACTAGCGAGAACACCGGGGAGCTGTTTTTT. It is translated as CASSSGTSENTGELFF.

V is TRBV9 and J is TRBJ1-1; a weak D match, TRBD1 (6 bases). V lost 4 bases and J lost 1, with 20 bases in between. CDR1 and CDR2 (germline): SGDLS, YYNGEE. This CDR3 contains 17 residues. CDR3 region: CASSRSPRQESNTEAFF. For the CDR3, the DNA is TGTGCCAGCAGCCGAAGCCCCCGACAGGAGTCGAACACTGAAGCTTTCTTT.

The rearrangement links TRBV19 to TRBJ2-3; TRBD2 might be the D (7 bases). The CDR3 runs 19 residues. With 3 bases removed from V and 7 bases from J, the gap between germline ends came to 29 bases. CDR1 is LNHDA and CDR2 is SQIVND in the germline V gene (reference sequence). For the CDR3, the DNA is TGTGCCAGTAGTATGGCCCCCGATTGGGGGGGGGCGGCGTTGTATACGCAGTATTTT. Translating gives CASSMAPDWGGAALYTQYF.

In its sample, this clone was seen a few times. The rearrangement uses TRBV11-3 and TRBJ2-3, with 10 bases identical to TRBD1. The CDR3 has 14 residues. CDR1 and CDR2 from the germline V gene are SGHNT and YENEEA. V lost 5 bases and J lost 5; bases outside the gene matches: 4. The CDR3 DNA sequence: TGTGCCAGCAGCCGGACAGGGGGGGGAGATACGCAGTATTTT. Translation gives CASSRTGGGDTQYF. Supplemented by reference TRBV11-3 and TRBJ2-3, the full variable domain reads EAGVVQSPRYKIIEKKQPVAFWCNPISGHNTLYWYLQNLGQGPELLIRYENEEAVDDSQLPKDRFSAERLKGVDSTLKIQPAELGDSAVYLCASSRTGGGDTQYFGPGTRLTVL.

Only a few counts were recorded for this clone. This rearrangement joins TRBV30 to TRBJ1-2; 11 bases map to TRBD1. V trimming: 8 bases; J trimming: 3 bases; junction bases outside the gene matches: 2. CDR1 is GTSNPN, CDR2 SVGIG, per germline (reference sequence). The CDR3 is 12 amino acids. CDR3 protein: CAGDRGDYGYTF. Here the CDR3 DNA reads TGTGCCGGGGACAGGGGGGACTATGGCTACACCTTC.

This chain links TRBV3-1 (or the pseudogene TRBV3-2) with TRBJ1-1; D is possibly TRBD1 (6 bases). The germline gives CDR1 LGHDT, CDR2 YNNKEL (reference sequence). Trimming removed 4 bases from V and 5 bases from J, with 23 bases in between. The CDR3 totals 17 residues. CDR3 amino acids: CASSPDSPWGLSTEAFF. CDR3 nucleotides: TGTGCCAGCAGCCCGGACAGCCCGTGGGGGTTGAGTACTGAAGCTTTCTTT.

The genes are TRBV19 and TRBJ2-3; D possibly corresponds to TRBD2 (6 bases). CDR1 is LNHDA and CDR2 is SQIVND in the germline V gene (reference sequence). This CDR3 spans 14 amino acids. The germline V and J ends were trimmed by 2 bases and 9 bases, with 15 bases remaining between them. Written as DNA, the CDR3 is TGTGCCAGTAGTATAACTCGGCGGGACCAAACGCAGTATTTT. Amino acid sequence: CASSITRRDQTQYF. Drawing the rest from reference TRBV19 and TRBJ2-3, the complete variable domain is DGGITQSPKYLFRKEGQNVTLSCEQNLNHDAMYWYRQDPGQGLRLIYYSQIVNDFQKGDIAEGYSVSREKKESFPLTVTSAQKNPTAFYLCASSITRRDQTQYFGPGTRLTVL.

This chain links TRBV5-8 with TRBJ2-7, with no clear D. The CDR3 consists of 11 residues. The V gene's germline CDR1 is SGHTS and CDR2 YDEGEE. Trimming took 4 bases from V and 2 from J, leaving 4 bases between them. The chain's CDR3 is CASSRAYEQYF. CDR3 bases: TGTGCCAGCAGCCGAGCCTACGAGCAGTACTTC.

This chain links TRBV28 with TRBJ1-1; D is perhaps TRBD1 (5 bases). The germline V gene has CDR1 MDHEN and CDR2 SYDVKM. V lost 3 bases to trimming and J lost 5 bases, with 10 bases between them. CDR3 length equals 13 residues. Here the CDR3 reads CASSLWGDTEAFF. The CDR3 DNA follows: TGTGCCAGCAGTTTGTGGGGGGATACTGAAGCTTTCTTT.

J is TRBJ1-1 and V is TRBV7-2; 7 nucleotides align to TRBD1. The V gene end was trimmed by 5 bases and the J gene end by 0 bases; junction bases not matched to a gene: 3. CDR3 length: 14 amino acids. Germline V CDR1 and CDR2: SGHTA, FQGNSA. CDR3 DNA sequence: TGTGCCAGCAGCCCAGGGGGGTTGAACACTGAAGCTTTCTTT. Residues: CASSPGGLNTEAFF.

The chain is built from TRBV4-3 and TRBJ2-1, with D possibly TRBD2 on 5 matching bases. Germline CDR1 and CDR2: LGHNA and YSLEER. This CDR3 spans 15 amino acids. The V end lost 0 bases, the J end lost 8 bases, and 14 bases lay between the germline ends. In nucleotides, the CDR3 is TGCGCCAGCAGCCAAGAGGTGGGCGGAGGCGATGAGCAGTTCTTC. Translated: CASSQEVGGGDEQFF.

The chain combines TRBV2 with TRBJ2-5; 11 bases are shared with TRBD2. J gave up 0 bases and V 6 bases, and 9 bases lay outside the gene matches. CDR1 is SNHLY and CDR2 is FYNNEI in the germline V gene. CDR3 length: 17 residues. The CDR3 here is CASSDRASGRHQETQYF. The DNA for the CDR3 is TGTGCCAGCAGCGACAGGGCTAGCGGGAGGCACCAAGAGACCCAGTACTTC.

The gene calls are TRBV13 and TRBJ2-7; 10 bases are a match to TRBD2. CDR1 and CDR2 from the germline V gene are PRHDT and FYEKMQ (reference sequence). The CDR3 is 16 amino acids. V shed 2 bases, J shed 0 bases, and the junction held 4 bases outside the gene matches. CDR3 region: CASSLRLAGYSYEQYF. In nucleotides, the CDR3 is TGTGCCAGCAGCTTAAGACTAGCGGGTTACTCCTACGAGCAGTACTTC.

V gene TRBV4-3 combines with J gene TRBJ1-5; D remains ambiguous. CDR1 and CDR2 from the germline V gene are LGHNA and YSLEER. Trimming pared 0 bases from V and 5 bases from J, leaving 11 bases between. This CDR3 spans 15 amino acids. CDR3 sequence: CASSQDGRRDQPQHF. The CDR3 nucleotides are TGCGCCAGCAGCCAAGATGGTCGGAGGGATCAGCCCCAGCATTTT.

The V and J genes are TRBV28 and TRBJ1-2; the match to TRBD1 covers 7 bases. With 6 bases clipped from V and 6 bases from J, the junction kept 7 bases outside the gene matches. The CDR3 length is 13 residues. CDR1 MDHEN and CDR2 SYDVKM come from the germline V gene. The CDR3 DNA sequence: TGTGCCAGCAGCCAACCGACAGGGAATGGCTACACCTTC. This sequence encodes CASSQPTGNGYTF.

V is TRBV7-9 and J is TRBJ2-3; possible D gene TRBD1, 5 bases. The CDR3 sequence is 14 residues long. CDR1 is SEHNR, CDR2 FQNEAQ, per germline (reference sequence). V shed 1 base and J shed 6 bases, with 11 bases lying between them. The CDR3 protein is CASSLEGAWDTQYF. The CDR3, as DNA: TGTGCCAGCAGCTTAGAAGGGGCTTGGGATACGCAGTATTTT.

This clone was observed a handful of times. This sequence joins TRBV12-3 or TRBV12-4 and TRBJ2-1, with D hard to call. V was clipped by 6 bases and J by 10 bases, with 13 bases between them. This CDR3 is built from 12 residues. CDR3 bases: TGTGCCAGCAGCCCCCCTAAGTGGGAGCAGTTCTTC. It is translated as CASSPPKWEQFF.

This chain connects TRBV20-1 to TRBJ1-5, with TRBD1 as a possible D gene (5 bases). The CDR3 runs 13 residues. With 3 bases removed from V and 7 bases from J, the gap between germline ends came to 13 bases. Germline CDR1 reads DFQATT; CDR2 reads SNEGSKA (reference sequence). Here the CDR3 reads CSASRQPQQPQHF. The DNA of the CDR3 is TGCAGTGCTAGTAGACAGCCCCAACAGCCCCAGCATTTT.

This chain joins TRBV7-2 and TRBJ2-1, with 12 bases identical to TRBD2. V shed 5 bases and J 9 bases; nucleotides not matched to a gene: 8. The CDR3 loop spans 15 amino acids. In germline, CDR1 is SGHTA, CDR2 FQGNSA. The CDR3 DNA sequence: TGTGCCAGCAGCCCGACTAGCGGGAGATTGCGTGAGCAGTTCTTC. It yields the protein CASSPTSGRLREQFF.

This chain's CDR3 is CASSKGLAGGTEGADTQYF. CDR3 nucleotides: TGTGCCAGCAGCAAGGGACTAGCGGGAGGTACGGAGGGCGCAGATACGCAGTATTTT. This chain uses TRBV21-1 with TRBJ2-3; the table's D call of TRBD2 was not tested on the DNA. TRBV21-1 is a recognized pseudogene. The CDR3 spans 19 residues.